These 20 T cell receptor beta chains originate from one sample sequenced in a study of cytomegalovirus exposure and HLA in healthy donors. Primers: 60 Vbeta forward and 13 Jbeta reverse. The data were produced by immunoSEQ multiplex PCR, yet TCRdb's version contains in-frame clones alone and is incomplete. The data show 130,000 to 150,000 clones, 78% seen once. The source material was PBMCs. Source of these receptors: a male donor in good health and CMV-seronegative.

This clone has just one count. The V call is TRBV30, the J call TRBJ1-5; no reliable D call. The CDR3 sequence is 16 residues long. Per the germline V gene, CDR1 is GTSNPN and CDR2 is SVGIG (reference sequence). Trimming took off 2 bases at V and 4 bases at J, with 18 bases between the two ends. CDR3: CAWSPPGRLTNQPQHF. In nucleotides, the CDR3 is TGTGCCTGGAGTCCCCCGGGAAGGCTAACTAATCAGCCCCAGCATTTT.

The J gene is TRBJ1-5, the V gene TRBV6-6; tentatively, D is TRBD1 (6 bases). This CDR3 region has 14 residues. V shed 0 bases and J shed 4 bases, with 7 bases lying between them. The germline V gene encodes CDR1 MNHNY and CDR2 SVGAGI (reference sequence). CDR3 DNA sequence: TGTGCCAGCAGTTACTCAGGGGGTAATCAGCCCCAGCATTTT. This gives the protein CASSYSGGNQPQHF.

This rearrangement joins TRBV7-2 to TRBJ2-6, with D unclear. There are 15 residues in the CDR3. V was cut by 5 bases and J by 1 base, with 9 bases left in between. Germline V gene data show CDR1 as SGHTA and CDR2 as FQGNSA. CDR3 coding DNA: TGTGCCAGCAGCCCCGAGTTGTCTGGGGCCAACGTCCTGACTTTC. This codes for CASSPELSGANVLTF.

The V call is TRBV25-1, the J call TRBJ2-3, with no clear D. The CDR3 consists of 13 residues. V dropped 1 base and J dropped 4 bases, with 6 bases sitting between them. CDR1 and CDR2 (germline): MGHDK, SYGVNS. CDR3 protein: CASSESVADTQYF. The CDR3 DNA is TGTGCCAGCAGTGAATCGGTTGCAGATACGCAGTATTTT.

This clone has only a few counts. The V call is TRBV15, the J call TRBJ1-3; 9 bases fit TRBD1. After removal of 7 bases from V and 2 bases from J, the junction contained 6 bases not matched to a gene. This CDR3 is 15 amino acids long. Per germline, CDR1 LNHNV and CDR2 YYDKDF (reference sequence). The CDR3 loop reads CATTSDRGTGNTIYF. DNA for the CDR3: TGTGCCACCACCTCGGACAGGGGAACTGGAAACACCATATATTTT.

The rearrangement joins TRBV13 to TRBJ2-7, with TRBD1 matching 11 bases. Per germline, CDR1 PRHDT and CDR2 FYEKMQ (reference sequence). V shed 5 bases, J shed 4 bases, and the junction held 10 bases outside the gene matches. The CDR3 covers 16 residues. Written as DNA, the CDR3 is TGTGCCAGCAGCCCTTCACCCGGGACAGGGGGTTACGAGCAGTACTTC. Protein product: CASSPSPGTGGYEQYF. The full variable domain, completed using reference TRBV13 and TRBJ2-7, is AAGVIQSPRHLIKEKRETATLKCYPIPRHDTVYWYQQGPGQDPQFLISFYEKMQSDKGSIPDRFSAQQFSDYHSELNMSSLELGDSALYFCASSPSPGTGGYEQYFGPGTRLTVT.

V usage is TRBV27 and J usage is TRBJ1-5; 9 bases match TRBD1. This CDR3 is built from 14 residues. Germline loops: CDR1 MNHEY, CDR2 SMNVEV (reference sequence). The V segment lost 3 bases and the J segment 5 bases; nucleotides outside the gene matches: 2. Written as DNA, the CDR3 is TGTGCCAGCAGTTTTACAGGGGGCCATCAGCCCCAGCATTTT. Protein product: CASSFTGGHQPQHF.

The rearrangement uses TRBV7-9 and TRBJ1-3; TRBD1 aligns across 7 bases. J was trimmed by 7 bases and V by 4 bases; bases with no gene match: 19. The CDR3 is 18 amino acids. Germline lookup yields CDR1 SEHNR and CDR2 FQNEAQ (reference sequence). CDR3 region: CASSYEFKIGGEGNTIYF. The CDR3 coding sequence is TGTGCCAGCAGCTACGAATTTAAGATAGGGGGCGAAGGGAACACCATATATTTT.

The genes are TRBV7-2 and TRBJ2-1; 10 bases map to TRBD1. CDR3 size: 15 residues. With V trimmed by 1 base and J by 8 bases, 5 bases remained unmatched. Germline assignment: CDR1 SGHTA and CDR2 FQGNSA. CDR3 nucleotide sequence: TGTGCCAGCAGCTTAGGACAGGGGGCTATTTATGAGCAGTTCTTC. Its translation: CASSLGQGAIYEQFF.

This clone came up once. CDR3 residues: CASSIVSGSNTEAFF. The CDR3 nucleotides are TGTGCCAGTAGTATAGTTTCCGGGTCGAACACTGAAGCTTTCTTT. The rearrangement links TRBV19 to TRBJ1-1; D call uncertain. Germline CDR1 is LNHDA and CDR2 is SQIVND (reference sequence). V gave up 1 base and J gave up 1 base, with 10 bases separating them. The CDR3 loop spans 15 amino acids. The full variable domain, its missing parts supplied by reference TRBV19 and TRBJ1-1, is DGGITQSPKYLFRKEGQNVTLSCEQNLNHDAMYWYRQDPGQGLRLIYYSQIVNDFQKGDIAEGYSVSREKKESFPLTVTSAQKNPTAFYLCASSIVSGSNTEAFFGQGTRLTVV.

The gene calls are TRBV4-2 and TRBJ2-1, with D possibly TRBD1 on 6 matching bases. Trimming left V 0 bases short and J 5 bases short, with 8 bases between. Germline lookup yields CDR1 LGHNA and CDR2 YNFKEQ. The CDR3 runs to 14 residues. CDR3 nucleotides: TGTGCCAGCAGCCAAGAAGGGGGTAACAATGAGCAGTTCTTC. Translation: CASSQEGGNNEQFF.

The chain has TRBV15 and TRBJ2-2; D is unresolved. The CDR3 runs 13 residues. The V gene lost 1 base and the J gene lost 4 bases, with 4 bases spanning the gap. Germline lookup yields CDR1 LNHNV and CDR2 YYDKDF (reference sequence). This CDR3 is CATSRVRTGELFF. The CDR3 coding sequence is TGTGCCACCAGCAGAGTCCGCACCGGGGAGCTGTTTTTT.

The chain has TRBV4-2 and TRBJ1-1; TRBD1 agrees at 8 bases. With V trimmed by 4 bases and J by 3 bases, 10 bases remained unmatched. There are 16 residues in the CDR3. Germline V gene lookup returns CDR1 LGHNA and CDR2 YNFKEQ. The CDR3 sequence: CASSPGWTGLDTEAFF. DNA of the CDR3: TGTGCCAGCAGCCCAGGCTGGACAGGGTTGGACACTGAAGCTTTCTTT.

This clone appeared a few times. This chain connects TRBV6-1 to TRBJ2-5, with 7 bases identical to TRBD1. CDR1 is MNHNS and CDR2 is SASEGT in the germline V gene. The junction had 16 bases not matched to a gene; V was cut back by 2 bases and J by 7 bases. The length of the CDR3 is 17 residues. Here the CDR3 DNA reads TGTGCCAGCAGTGAATCGATAGGGGGCCCAAGCCTTGGGACCCAGTACTTC. Translation gives CASSESIGGPSLGTQYF.

V is TRBV5-6 and J is TRBJ2-5, with 7 bases aligning to TRBD1. The V gene end was trimmed by 4 bases and the J gene end by 4 bases; junction bases not matched to a gene: 16. CDR1 and CDR2 (germline): SGHDT, YYEEEE. The CDR3 runs 17 residues. The CDR3 DNA follows: TGTGCCAGCAGCCGACTCACAGGGGTAGTAAGTGGAGAGACCCAGTACTTC. It translates to CASSRLTGVVSGETQYF.

The sample holds a few counts of this clone. CDR3: CASSLEGTGGTEAFF. CDR3 nucleotides: TGTGCCAGCAGCTTAGAGGGGACAGGGGGCACTGAAGCTTTCTTT. This chain links TRBV7-9 with TRBJ1-1, with 11 nucleotides matching TRBD1. Per the germline V gene, CDR1 is SEHNR and CDR2 is FQNEAQ (reference sequence). This CDR3 is 15 amino acids long. Germline trimming cut 1 base from V and 4 bases from J; bases unmatched to any gene: 2.

The chain has TRBV19 and TRBJ1-2; no clear D gene. Between the trimmed V and J ends, which lost 3 bases and 0 bases, there was a span of 8 bases. CDR3 length: 14 amino acids. Germline V gene lookup returns CDR1 LNHDA and CDR2 SQIVND (reference sequence). CDR3: CASSIRTANYGYTF. The CDR3, as DNA: TGTGCCAGTAGTATTAGGACTGCTAACTATGGCTACACCTTC.

This chain links TRBV14 with TRBJ1-5, with D possibly matching TRBD1 (6 bases). Germline V gene sequence: CDR1 SGHDN, CDR2 FVKESK. The CDR3 covers 13 residues. The V gene lost 5 bases and the J gene lost 2 bases, with 7 bases spanning the gap. The CDR3 nucleotides are TGTGCCAGCAGCTGGACAGGCAATCAGCCCCAGCATTTT. The encoded protein is CASSWTGNQPQHF.

This clone showed up just once. The V gene is TRBV4-1, the J gene TRBJ2-5, with TRBD2 matching 9 bases. The CDR3 length is 17 residues. J gave up 3 bases and V 0 bases, and 8 bases lay outside the gene matches. In germline, CDR1 is MGHRA, CDR2 YSYEKL. CDR3 sequence reads: CASSQDPRGRVEETQYF. Written as DNA, the CDR3 is TGCGCCAGCAGCCAAGACCCACGCGGGAGGGTCGAAGAGACCCAGTACTTC.

In its sample, this clone was seen once. The CDR3 region has the DNA TGTGCCAGCAGCCCCCCTCGGGGGGTGAACACTGAAGCTTTCTTT. Its protein product is CASSPPRGVNTEAFF. J is TRBJ1-1 and V is TRBV5-4; TRBD1 might be the D (5 bases). The CDR3 has 15 residues. Germline loops: CDR1 SGHNT, CDR2 YYREEE (reference sequence). The ends were cut back, 4 bases at V and 0 bases at J, with 13 bases in the middle.